The rows below give T cell receptor beta chains drawn from one sample of a study of blood T cell repertoires in COVID-19. Clones were read by immunoSEQ multiplex PCR, and TCRdb kept only the in-frame ones, dropping some. This sample has 280,000 or so clones, with roughly 85% found just once. The specimen was PBMCs or T cells enriched from blood (not recorded which). The receptor source for this set is a woman aged 45-59 years who had recovered from COVID-19. The CDR3 runs from the conserved cysteine through the conserved F or W. D genes are given only for firm matches. Size is omitted from some rows. Given values are once, few, many or a class for expanded clones.

NA	TRBV4-1	TRBJ1-6	NA	CASSQGLSSYNSPLHF	TGCGCCAGCAGCCAAGGGTTGAGCTCCTATAATTCACCCCTCCACTTT
NA	TRBV27	TRBJ1-5	NA	CASRDGQFSNQPQHF	TGTGCCAGCAGGGATGGACAGTTTAGCAATCAGCCCCAGCATTTT
NA	TRBV5-1	TRBJ1-2	NA	CASSLGTRDYGYTF	TGCGCCAGCAGCCTAGGGACTCGGGACTATGGCTACACCTTC
NA	TRBV10-1	TRBJ2-7	NA	CASSWKQGYEQYF	TGCGCCAGCAGTTGGAAACAGGGATACGAGCAGTACTTC
NA	TRBV4-1	TRBJ2-4	TRBD2	CASSQDWTSTRNIQYF	TGCGCCAGCAGCCAAGATTGGACTAGCACCAGGAACATTCAGTACTTC
NA	TRBV11-2	TRBJ1-1	TRBD1	CASTDDRAEAFF	TGTGCCAGCACCGATGACAGGGCTGAAGCTTTCTTT
few	TRBV24-1	TRBJ1-2	TRBD1	CATSDGGQIYGYTF	TGTGCCACCAGTGATGGGGGACAGATCTATGGCTACACCTTC
NA	TRBV9	TRBJ2-5	TRBD2	CASSRGGGVTQETQYF	TGTGCCAGCAGCCGTGGGGGAGGGGTTACGCAAGAGACCCAGTACTTC
NA	TRBV27	TRBJ2-1	TRBD2	CASRPGTSGAYNEQFF	TGTGCCAGCAGACCTGGGACTAGCGGGGCATACAATGAGCAGTTCTTC
NA	TRBV11-2	TRBJ1-1	NA	CASSRVEAFF	TGTGCCAGCAGCCGAGTAGAAGCTTTCTTT
NA	TRBV11-2	TRBJ1-5	NA	CASSLDRSYQPQHF	TGTGCCAGCAGCTTAGATAGAAGCTATCAGCCCCAGCATTTT
NA	TRBV9	TRBJ2-7	TRBD1	CASSVVYLGTGGYEQYF	TGTGCCAGCAGCGTAGTCTATCTCGGGACAGGGGGTTACGAGCAGTACTTC
NA	TRBV19	TRBJ2-7	NA	CASSIKVGQGEQYF	TGTGCCAGTAGTATTAAGGTCGGGCAGGGCGAGCAGTACTTC
NA	TRBV27	TRBJ1-2	TRBD1	CASSTWTGSSPDYGYTF	TGTGCCAGCAGTACCTGGACAGGTTCATCGCCAGACTATGGCTACACCTTC
NA	TRBV11-3	TRBJ2-4	NA	CASSLTVENIQYF	TGTGCCAGCAGCTTAACAGTCGAAAACATTCAGTACTTC
NA	TRBV10-3	TRBJ2-2	NA	CAISDTGGGRGTGELFF	TGTGCCATCAGTGACACTGGGGGGGGCAGGGGCACCGGGGAGCTGTTTTTT
NA	TRBV5-1	TRBJ1-2	TRBD1	CASSLGQGSAGYTF	TGCGCCAGCAGCTTGGGACAGGGGTCGGCTGGCTACACCTTC
NA	TRBV19	TRBJ1-3	NA	CASSKGESGNTIYF	TGTGCCAGTAGTAAGGGAGAATCTGGAAACACCATATATTTT
NA	TRBV7-9	TRBJ1-5	NA	CASSSEAGPQPQHF	TGTGCCAGCAGCTCAGAGGCAGGGCCGCAGCCCCAGCATTTT
once	TRBV29-1	TRBJ1-4	TRBD1	CSVGVRGSPNEKLFF	TGCAGCGTTGGTGTCAGGGGGTCCCCTAATGAAAAACTGTTTTTT
NA	TRBV2	TRBJ1-5	TRBD1	CASTRGIGNQPQHF	TGTGCCAGCACCAGGGGGATCGGCAATCAGCCCCAGCATTTT
NA	TRBV6-2/TRBV6-3	TRBJ1-2	TRBD1	CASSWTGAYRYGYTF	TGTGCCAGCAGTTGGACAGGGGCCTATCGATATGGCTACACCTTC
NA	TRBV4-2	TRBJ1-6	NA	CASSQANIPNNSPLHF	TGTGCCAGCAGCCAAGCCAACATACCCAATAATTCACCCCTCCACTTT
NA	TRBV19	TRBJ1-1	TRBD1	CASIPTGTRGAFF	TGTGCCAGTATTCCGACAGGGACCCGTGGAGCTTTCTTT
NA	TRBV18	TRBJ2-5	NA	CASSSSTGESWETQYF	TGTGCCAGCTCATCATCGACTGGAGAAAGTTGGGAGACCCAGTACTTC
NA	TRBV27	TRBJ2-1	NA	CASSLQNNEQFF	TGTGCCAGCAGTTTACAAAACAATGAGCAGTTCTTC
NA	TRBV18	TRBJ1-2	NA	CASSPQTGFGSGYTF	TGTGCCAGCTCACCTCAGACAGGTTTTGGGTCCGGCTACACCTTC
NA	TRBV5-1	TRBJ1-1	NA	CASSSWTANTEAFF	TGCGCCAGCAGCTCCTGGACAGCGAACACTGAAGCTTTCTTT
NA	TRBV28	TRBJ2-7	TRBD1	CASSLRQGTYEQYF	TGTGCCAGCAGTTTACGACAGGGGACCTACGAGCAGTACTTC
NA	TRBV4-3	TRBJ2-3	TRBD1	CASSLWTGGVEGRTDTQYF	TGCGCCAGCAGCCTGTGGACAGGGGGTGTGGAGGGCCGCACAGATACGCAGTATTTT
NA	TRBV10-2	TRBJ1-5	NA	CASSEAGSGSQPQHF	TGCGCCAGCAGTGAGGCCGGTAGTGGGAGTCAGCCCCAGCATTTT
NA	TRBV30	TRBJ2-2	TRBD1	CAWGSGGTGELFF	TGTGCCTGGGGCTCAGGGGGCACCGGGGAGCTGTTTTTT
NA	TRBV5-1	TRBJ1-4	TRBD1	CASSQGTGGMEKLFF	TGCGCCAGCAGCCAAGGGACAGGGGGCATGGAAAAACTGTTTTTT
few	TRBV4-1	TRBJ1-4	NA	CASSQDLYNEKLFF	TGCGCCAGCAGCCAAGATCTTTATAATGAAAAACTGTTTTTT
NA	TRBV6-5	TRBJ2-1	TRBD2	CASSYRGGFNDEQFF	TGTGCCAGCAGTTACCGGGGGGGGTTTAACGATGAGCAGTTCTTC
NA	TRBV29-1	TRBJ1-3	TRBD1	CSALGTGHSSGNTIYF	TGCAGCGCCCTTGGGACAGGGCATTCCTCTGGAAACACCATATATTTT
NA	TRBV7-2	TRBJ1-1	NA	CASSLWGKTEAFF	TGTGCCAGCAGCTTATGGGGCAAGACTGAAGCTTTCTTT
NA	TRBV5-1	TRBJ1-2	NA	CASSLLQGSYGYTF	TGCGCCAGCAGCTTGTTACAGGGATCCTATGGCTACACCTTC
once	TRBV19	TRBJ2-1	NA	CASSIATEINEQFF	TGTGCCAGTAGTATCGCGACAGAGATCAATGAGCAGTTCTTC
NA	TRBV15	TRBJ2-7	NA	CATSRKENYEQYF	TGTGCCACCAGCCGTAAGGAGAACTACGAGCAGTACTTC
NA	TRBV7-7	TRBJ2-5	NA	CASSLGGQPETQYF	TGTGCCAGCAGCTTAGGAGGACAGCCAGAGACCCAGTACTTC
few	TRBV18	TRBJ1-1	TRBD1	CASSPLTGGITEAFF	TGTGCCAGCTCACCATTAACAGGGGGGATCACTGAAGCTTTCTTT
NA	TRBV5-4	TRBJ1-2	TRBD1	CASSFKIASGGNYGYTF	TGTGCCAGCAGCTTTAAAATAGCCTCAGGGGGAAACTATGGCTACACCTTC
NA	TRBV7-2	TRBJ1-4	TRBD1	CASSLRTGYEKLFF	TGTGCCAGCAGCCTACGGACAGGGTATGAAAAACTGTTTTTT
NA	TRBV7-8	TRBJ1-2	NA	CASSSRDDGFYGYTF	TGTGCCAGCAGTTCGCGGGACGACGGATTCTATGGCTACACCTTC
NA	TRBV2	TRBJ1-5	NA	CASSDWGETNQPQHF	TGTGCCAGCAGTGATTGGGGGGAGACAAATCAGCCCCAGCATTTT
many	TRBV19	TRBJ1-6	TRBD1	CASSMVDRVSSPLHF	TGTGCCAGTAGTATGGTGGACAGGGTGAGTTCACCCCTCCACTTT
NA	TRBV7-8	TRBJ1-6	TRBD1	CASSFPGTENSPLHF	TGTGCCAGCAGCTTTCCCGGGACAGAGAATTCACCCCTCCACTTT
few	TRBV5-6	TRBJ2-5	TRBD2	CASSLTSGGAWVQETQYF	TGTGCCAGCAGCTTAACTAGCGGGGGAGCGTGGGTTCAAGAGACCCAGTACTTC
NA	TRBV21-1	TRBJ1-1	NA	CASSKGRQRTEAFF	TGTGCCAGCAGCAAAGGGCGGCAAAGGACTGAAGCTTTCTTT
NA	TRBV11-2	TRBJ2-7	NA	CASSLTDSSYEQYF	TGTGCCAGCAGCTTAACCGACTCCTCCTACGAGCAGTACTTC